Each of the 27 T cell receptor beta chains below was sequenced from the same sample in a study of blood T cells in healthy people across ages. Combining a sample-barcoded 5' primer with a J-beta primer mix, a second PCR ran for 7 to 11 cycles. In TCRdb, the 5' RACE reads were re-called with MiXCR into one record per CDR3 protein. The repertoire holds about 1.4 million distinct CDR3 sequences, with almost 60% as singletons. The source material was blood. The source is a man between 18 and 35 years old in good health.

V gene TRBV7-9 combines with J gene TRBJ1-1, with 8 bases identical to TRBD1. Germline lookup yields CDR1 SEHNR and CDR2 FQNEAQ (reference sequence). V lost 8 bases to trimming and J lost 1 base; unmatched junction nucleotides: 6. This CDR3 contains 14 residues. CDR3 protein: CASGQTGANTEAFF. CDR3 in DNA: TGTGCCAGCGGCCAGACAGGGGCGAACACTGAAGCTTTCTTT.

The chain's CDR3 is CASSPRWGASRPDTQYF. CDR3 coding DNA: TGTGCCAGCAGCCCACGGTGGGGGGCATCCCGTCCAGATACGCAGTATTTT. V is TRBV7-2 and J is TRBJ2-3; D tentatively fits TRBD1 or TRBD2 (6 bases each). The length of the CDR3 is 17 residues. CDR1 and CDR2 (germline): SGHTA, FQGNSA. V lost 5 bases and J 4 bases, leaving 22 bases between the germline ends.

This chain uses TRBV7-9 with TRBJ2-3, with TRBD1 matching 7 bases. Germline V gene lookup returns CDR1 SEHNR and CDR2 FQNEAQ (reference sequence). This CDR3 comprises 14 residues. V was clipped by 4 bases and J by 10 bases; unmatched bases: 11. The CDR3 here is CASSYAGGGASQYF. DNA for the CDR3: TGTGCCAGCAGCTACGCAGGGGGTGGTGCATCGCAGTATTTT.

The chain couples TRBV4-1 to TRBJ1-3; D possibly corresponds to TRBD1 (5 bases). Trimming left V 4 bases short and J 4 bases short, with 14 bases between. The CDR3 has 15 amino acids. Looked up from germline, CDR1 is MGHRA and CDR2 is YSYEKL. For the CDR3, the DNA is TGCGCCAGCAGCCTCGGGTCCGGGGCCGGAAACACCATATATTTT. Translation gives CASSLGSGAGNTIYF.

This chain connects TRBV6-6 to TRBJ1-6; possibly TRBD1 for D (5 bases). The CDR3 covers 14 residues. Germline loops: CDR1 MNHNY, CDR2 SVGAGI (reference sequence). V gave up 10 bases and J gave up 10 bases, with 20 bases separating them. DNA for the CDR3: TGTGCCACCTCCTCCGGGGGTAGTGACTCACCCCTCCACTTT. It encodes CATSSGGSDSPLHF.

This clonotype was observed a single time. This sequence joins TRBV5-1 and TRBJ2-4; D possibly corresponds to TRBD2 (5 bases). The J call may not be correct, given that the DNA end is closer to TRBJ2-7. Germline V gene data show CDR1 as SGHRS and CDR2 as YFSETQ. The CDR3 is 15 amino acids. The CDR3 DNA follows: TGCGCCAGCAGCTTGGTCAGCGGACCTACCTACGAGCAGTACTTC. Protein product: CASSLVSGPTYEQYF.

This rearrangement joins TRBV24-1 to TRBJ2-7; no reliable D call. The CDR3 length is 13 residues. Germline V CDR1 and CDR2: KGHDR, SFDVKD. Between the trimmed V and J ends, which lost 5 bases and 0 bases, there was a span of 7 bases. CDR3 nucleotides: TGTGCCACCAGTGGGTTCGGCTCCTACGAGCAGTACTTC. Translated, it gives CATSGFGSYEQYF.

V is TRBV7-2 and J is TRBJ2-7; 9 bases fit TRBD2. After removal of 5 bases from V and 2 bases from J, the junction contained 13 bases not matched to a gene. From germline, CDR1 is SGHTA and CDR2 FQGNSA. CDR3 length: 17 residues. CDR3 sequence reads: CASSIPLASGVTYEQYF. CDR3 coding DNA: TGTGCCAGCAGCATCCCGTTGGCTAGCGGGGTCACCTACGAGCAGTACTTC.

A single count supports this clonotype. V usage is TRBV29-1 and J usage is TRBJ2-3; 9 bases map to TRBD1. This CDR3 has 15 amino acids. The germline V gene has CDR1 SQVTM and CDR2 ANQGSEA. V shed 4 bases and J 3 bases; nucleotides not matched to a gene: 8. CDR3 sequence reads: CSVGDRGKGTDTQYF. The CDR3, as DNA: TGCAGCGTTGGCGACAGGGGGAAGGGGACAGATACGCAGTATTTT.

As DNA, the CDR3 is TGCGCCAGCAGCCAAGCCCCGGGCGGCACCGGGGAGCTGTTTTTT. Translated, it gives CASSQAPGGTGELFF. The chain combines TRBV4-1 with TRBJ2-2; D is ambiguous. Trimming took off 1 base at V and 4 bases at J, with 10 bases between the two ends. Germline values: CDR1 MGHRA, CDR2 YSYEKL. The CDR3 runs to 15 residues.

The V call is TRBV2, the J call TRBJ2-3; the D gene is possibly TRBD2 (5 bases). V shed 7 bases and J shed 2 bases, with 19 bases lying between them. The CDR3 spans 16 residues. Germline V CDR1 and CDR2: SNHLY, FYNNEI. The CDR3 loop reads CASKPRPERITDTQYF. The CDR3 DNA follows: TGTGCCAGCAAACCCCGGCCGGAGCGGATCACAGATACGCAGTATTTT.

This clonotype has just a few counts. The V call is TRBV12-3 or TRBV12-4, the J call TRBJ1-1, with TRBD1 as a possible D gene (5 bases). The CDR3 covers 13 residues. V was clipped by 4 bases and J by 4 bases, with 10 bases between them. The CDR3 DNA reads TGTGCCAGCAGTTGGACATTGGGCACTGAAGCTTTCTTT. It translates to CASSWTLGTEAFF.

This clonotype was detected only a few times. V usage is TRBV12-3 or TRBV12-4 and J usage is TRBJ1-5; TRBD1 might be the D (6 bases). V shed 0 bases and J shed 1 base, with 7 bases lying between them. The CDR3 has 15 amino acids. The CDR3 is CASSLAGASNQPQHF. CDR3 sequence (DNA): TGTGCCAGCAGTTTAGCGGGGGCGAGCAATCAGCCCCAGCATTTT.

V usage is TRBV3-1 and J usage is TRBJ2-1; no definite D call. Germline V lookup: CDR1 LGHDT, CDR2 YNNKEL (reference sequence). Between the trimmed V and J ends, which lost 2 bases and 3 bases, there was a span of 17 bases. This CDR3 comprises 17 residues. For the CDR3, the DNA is TGTGCCAGCAGCCAACCCGGCCTTACAGCTGTCTACAATGAGCAGTTCTTC. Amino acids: CASSQPGLTAVYNEQFF.

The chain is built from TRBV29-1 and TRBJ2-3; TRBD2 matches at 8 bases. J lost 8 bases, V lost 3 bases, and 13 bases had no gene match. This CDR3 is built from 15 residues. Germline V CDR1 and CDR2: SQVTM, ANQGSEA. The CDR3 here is CSVENPAGEVGTQYF. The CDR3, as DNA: TGCAGCGTTGAGAATCCAGCGGGGGAGGTGGGTACGCAGTATTTT.

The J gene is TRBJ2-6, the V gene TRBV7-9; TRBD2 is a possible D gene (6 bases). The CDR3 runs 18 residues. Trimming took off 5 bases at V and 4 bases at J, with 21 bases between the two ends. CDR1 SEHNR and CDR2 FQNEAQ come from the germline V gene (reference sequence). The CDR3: CASSASGPTELGANVLTF. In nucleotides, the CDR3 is TGTGCCAGCAGCGCGAGCGGGCCGACGGAGCTCGGGGCCAACGTCCTGACTTTC.

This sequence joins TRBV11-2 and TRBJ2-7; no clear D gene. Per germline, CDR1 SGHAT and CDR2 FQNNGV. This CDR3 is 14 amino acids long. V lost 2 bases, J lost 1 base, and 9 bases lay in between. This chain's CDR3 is CASSLRLTSYEQYF. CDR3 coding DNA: TGTGCCAGCAGCTTACGCCTAACTTCCTACGAGCAGTACTTC.

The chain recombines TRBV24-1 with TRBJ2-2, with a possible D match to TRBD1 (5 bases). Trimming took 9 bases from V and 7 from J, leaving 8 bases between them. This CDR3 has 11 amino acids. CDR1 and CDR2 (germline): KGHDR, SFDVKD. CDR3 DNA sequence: TGTGCCACCGGGGCGAACGGGGAGCTGTTTTTT. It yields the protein CATGANGELFF.

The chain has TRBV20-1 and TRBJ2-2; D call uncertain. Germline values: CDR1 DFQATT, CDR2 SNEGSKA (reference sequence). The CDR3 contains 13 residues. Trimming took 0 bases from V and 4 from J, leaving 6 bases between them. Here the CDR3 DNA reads TGCAGTGCTAGAGATTGGAGCACCGGGGAGCTGTTTTTT. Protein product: CSARDWSTGELFF.

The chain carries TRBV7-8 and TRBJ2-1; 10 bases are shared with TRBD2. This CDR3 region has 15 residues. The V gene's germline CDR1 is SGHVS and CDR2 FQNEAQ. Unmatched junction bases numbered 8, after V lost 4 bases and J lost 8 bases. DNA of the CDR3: TGTGCCAGCAGCTACCCAGGACTAGCGGAGGATGAGCAGTTCTTC. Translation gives CASSYPGLAEDEQFF.

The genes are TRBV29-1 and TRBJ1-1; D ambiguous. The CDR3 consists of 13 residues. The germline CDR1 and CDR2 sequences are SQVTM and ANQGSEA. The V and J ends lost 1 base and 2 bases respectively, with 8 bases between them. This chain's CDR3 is CSVEVAGNTEAFF. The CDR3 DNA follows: TGCAGCGTTGAAGTGGCAGGTAACACTGAAGCTTTCTTT.

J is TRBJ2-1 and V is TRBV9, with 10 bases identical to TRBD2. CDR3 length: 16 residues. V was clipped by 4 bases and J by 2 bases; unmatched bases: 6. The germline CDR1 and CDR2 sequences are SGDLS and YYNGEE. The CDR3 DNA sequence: TGTGCCAGCAGCTCAGCGGGAGGGCCCCCCTACAATGAGCAGTTCTTC. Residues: CASSSAGGPPYNEQFF.

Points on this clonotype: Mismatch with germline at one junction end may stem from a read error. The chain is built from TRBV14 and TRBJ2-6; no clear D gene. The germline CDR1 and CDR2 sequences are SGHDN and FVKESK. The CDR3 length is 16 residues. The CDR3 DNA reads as TGTGCCAGCAACCAAGGAGCGTTCTCTGGGGCCAACGTCCTGACTTTC. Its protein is CASNQGAFSGANVLTF.

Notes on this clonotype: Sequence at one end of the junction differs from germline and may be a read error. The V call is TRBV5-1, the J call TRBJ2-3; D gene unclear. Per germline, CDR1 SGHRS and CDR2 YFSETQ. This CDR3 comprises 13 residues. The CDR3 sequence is CVSSVGVADTQYF. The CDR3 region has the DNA TGCGTCAGCAGCGTAGGAGTGGCAGATACGCAGTATTTT.

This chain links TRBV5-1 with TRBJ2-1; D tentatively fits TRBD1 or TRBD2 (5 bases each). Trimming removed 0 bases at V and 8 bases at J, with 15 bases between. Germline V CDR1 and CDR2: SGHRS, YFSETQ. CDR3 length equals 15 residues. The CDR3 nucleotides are TGCGCCAGCAGCTTGGCTGGGGGAAACGCATATGAGCAGTTCTTC. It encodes CASSLAGGNAYEQFF.

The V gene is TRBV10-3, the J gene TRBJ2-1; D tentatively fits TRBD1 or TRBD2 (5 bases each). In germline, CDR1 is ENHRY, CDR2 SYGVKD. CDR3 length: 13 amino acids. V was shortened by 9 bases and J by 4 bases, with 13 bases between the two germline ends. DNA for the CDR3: TGTGCCATGTGGGACGGAGGATACAATGAGCAGTTCTTC. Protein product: CAMWDGGYNEQFF.

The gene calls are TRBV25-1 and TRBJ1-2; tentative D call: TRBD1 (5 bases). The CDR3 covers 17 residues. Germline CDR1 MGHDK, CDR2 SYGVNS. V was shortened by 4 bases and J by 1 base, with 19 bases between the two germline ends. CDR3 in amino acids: CASSGAGPGTFNYGYTF. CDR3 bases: TGTGCCAGCAGTGGTGCGGGACCAGGAACATTTAACTATGGCTACACCTTC.